Listed below are T cell receptor beta chains from one sample, sequenced in a study of identical twins. MiXCR was run by TCRdb on the 5' RACE reads, yielding one entry per CDR3 protein. The data contain 400,000 to 500,000 distinct CDR3 sequences, approximately 18% of them seen just once; the ten biggest clones take up around 12%. Sequenced: naive T cells sorted from blood. These TCRs come from a man in his forties or fifties in good health. Each CDR3 is given with its conserved first and last residue. A D gene is named only where the DNA matches it firmly. Expanded clones are given a class, and other clones once, few, many or no size at all.

>TRBV15|TRBJ2-7|-|-
TGTGCCACCAGCGGCACCTCCTACGAGCAGTACTTC
CATSGTSYEQYF
>TRBV29-1|TRBJ2-1|few|-
TGCAGCGTTGACAGGGACACCTACAATGAGCAGTTCTTC
CSVDRDTYNEQFF
>TRBV19|TRBJ2-7|-|TRBD2
TGTGCCAGTAGTACACGACTAGCGGGAGTGAATACACGACCCTACGAGCAGTACTTC
CASSTRLAGVNTRPYEQYF
>TRBV4-3|TRBJ1-2|many|-
TGCGCCAGCAGCCAAGGGTCTGGGAACTATGGCTACACCTTC
CASSQGSGNYGYTF
>TRBV6-2/TRBV6-3|TRBJ1-5|few|-
TGTGCCAGCACCCCCGGGTGGGGACCCAATCAGCCCCAGCATTTT
CASTPGWGPNQPQHF
>TRBV2|TRBJ2-7|-|-
TGTGCCAGCAGAACAGGGCAGTCAGTCGAGCAGTACTTC
CASRTGQSVEQYF
>TRBV6-2/TRBV6-3|TRBJ2-7|few|-
TGTGCCAGCAGTTACGAGCCTTCGGGGGCCGCTGGGTTCTACGAGCAGTACTTC
CASSYEPSGAAGFYEQYF
>TRBV20-1|TRBJ2-1|many|TRBD2
TGCAGTGCTAGCCCCCCGGGACTAGCGACCAATGAGCAGTTCTTC
CSASPPGLATNEQFF
>TRBV7-2|TRBJ2-3|-|TRBD2
TGTGCCAGCAGCCTAGTCCGTCTAGCGGGAGTAGCAGATACGCAGTATTTT
CASSLVRLAGVADTQYF
>TRBV29-1|TRBJ2-7|few|-
TGCAGCGTTAAATTGGGGGGCGTCTACGAGCAGTACTTC
CSVKLGGVYEQYF
>TRBV20-1|TRBJ2-1|-|-
TGCAGTGCTAGGCAGAACGTAGCGACAAACAATGAGCAGTTCTTC
CSARQNVATNNEQFF
>TRBV29-1|TRBJ2-7|many|TRBD1
TGCAGCGTTTGTGAGGGGACAGGGGTTCTTGTTGAGCAGTACTTC
CSVCEGTGVLVEQYF
>TRBV7-2|TRBJ2-1|-|-
TGTGCCAGCAGCCCCGTAGGGCTTAGCTACAATGAGCAGTTCTTC
CASSPVGLSYNEQFF
>TRBV20-1|TRBJ2-7|-|TRBD1
TGCAGTGCGCGACGGCCGGTGACAGGGAGTAAATCCTACGAGCAGTACTTC
CSARRPVTGSKSYEQYF
>TRBV5-1|TRBJ2-2|-|-
TGCGCCAGCAGCCTTTTCCGGGACCTCCGGGACGGCGCCGGGGAGCTGTTTTTT
CASSLFRDLRDGAGELFF
>TRBV19|TRBJ2-7|-|TRBD2
TGTGCCAGTAGTATGATAACGGGAGGAAGATACGAGCAGTACTTC
CASSMITGGRYEQYF
>TRBV5-1|TRBJ1-1|-|-
TGCGCCAGCAGCACGGACAGCAGCCACACTGAAGCTTTCTTT
CASSTDSSHTEAFF
>TRBV29-1|TRBJ2-1|-|-
TGCAGCGTTGATCGGGGGCCTCGAGAGCAGTTCTTC
CSVDRGPREQFF
>TRBV5-1|TRBJ2-5|-|-
TGCGCCAGCAGCTTTGGACGGGGGAAGGAGACCCAGTACTTC
CASSFGRGKETQYF
>TRBV12-3/TRBV12-4|TRBJ1-3|-|-
TGTGCCAGCAGAGCACAGCACTCTGGAAACACCATATATTTT
CASRAQHSGNTIYF
>TRBV20-1|TRBJ1-2|few|-
TGCAGTGCCTACACCACCGGACAGCAATTTAACTATGGCTACACCTTC
CSAYTTGQQFNYGYTF
>TRBV27|TRBJ1-4|many|-
TGTGCCAGCAGTTTACTGGCCGGGACGGGGAATGAAAAACTGTTTTTT
CASSLLAGTGNEKLFF
>TRBV12-3/TRBV12-4|TRBJ1-4|-|-
TGTGCCAGCAGTTTTGTTGGTGAAAAACTGTTTTTT
CASSFVGEKLFF
>TRBV5-1|TRBJ2-1|few|TRBD1
TGCGCCAGCACCTTTCGTCGACAGGGAAAGGTACTATCCTACAATGAGCAGTTCTTC
CASTFRRQGKVLSYNEQFF
>TRBV27|TRBJ2-3|-|TRBD2
TGTGCCAGCCGGAATAGCGGGGGGGCAACAGATACGCAGTATTTT
CASRNSGGATDTQYF
>TRBV2|TRBJ1-5|many|TRBD1
TGTGCCAGCAGTGCCGGGACAGGTAGCAATCAGCCCCAGCATTTT
CASSAGTGSNQPQHF
>TRBV4-3|TRBJ2-1|many|TRBD2
TGCGCCAGCAGCCTCGACGGGACTAGCAATGAGCAGTTCTTC
CASSLDGTSNEQFF
>TRBV5-6|TRBJ2-5|-|TRBD2
TGTGCCAGCAGCCATCGGGTTTTTAGCGGGCGACGGACCCAGTACTTC
CASSHRVFSGRRTQYF
>TRBV12-3/TRBV12-4|TRBJ1-1|-|-
TGTGCCAGCACGCTCGGATTGAACACTGAAGCTTTCTTT
CASTLGLNTEAFF
>TRBV12-3/TRBV12-4|TRBJ2-5|-|-
TGTGCCAGCAGTGGAATCCAAGAGACCCAGTACTTC
CASSGIQETQYF
>TRBV10-3|TRBJ2-7|few|-
TGTGCCATCAGTGAACGCGTCTTGTCGGGCGAGCAGTACTTC
CAISERVLSGEQYF
>TRBV7-9|TRBJ1-6|few|-
TGTGCCAGCAGCTCCTATGAGGGGATTAATTCACCCCTCCACTTT
CASSSYEGINSPLHF
>TRBV2|TRBJ1-6|-|-
TGTGCCAGCAGGACCGGGACAAGGGATTCACCCCTCCACTTT
CASRTGTRDSPLHF
>TRBV12-3/TRBV12-4|TRBJ2-1|many|-
TGTGCCAGCAGTTTGGGTTATAAATTCAATGAGCAGTTCTTC
CASSLGYKFNEQFF
>TRBV20-1|TRBJ2-1|-|-
TGCAGTGCTAGAGATGGGGCGGCTGAGCAGTTCTTC
CSARDGAAEQFF
>TRBV10-2|TRBJ1-6|few|-
TGCGCCAGCAGTGAGCAGGGTCGATCACCCCTCCACTTT
CASSEQGRSPLHF
>TRBV10-3|TRBJ2-1|many|-
TGTGCCATCAAGACAGGTAACAATGAGCAGTTCTTC
CAIKTGNNEQFF
>TRBV28|TRBJ2-7|-|-
TGTGCCAGCAGTTTATCTGGACAGGGAGGGACCTACGAGCAGTACTTC
CASSLSGQGGTYEQYF
>TRBV28|TRBJ1-2|-|TRBD1
TGTGCCAGCAGTTTTTGGGACAGGGGATATGGCTACACCTTC
CASSFWDRGYGYTF
>TRBV11-2|TRBJ2-1|-|TRBD1
TGTGCCAGCAGCTTAGGACAGGGCTTCCCGAATGAGCAGTTCTTC
CASSLGQGFPNEQFF
>TRBV10-3|TRBJ1-5|many|-
TGTGCCATCAGTGAGTCGGGGGGCCAGCCCCAGCATTTT
CAISESGGQPQHF
>TRBV20-1|TRBJ2-5|few|-
TGCAGTGCTAGAAGCACAATGGGGACCCAGTACTTC
CSARSTMGTQYF
>TRBV11-2|TRBJ1-1|few|TRBD1
TGTGCCAGCAGCTTAGGGGGACAGGGCGACACTGAAGCTTTCTTT
CASSLGGQGDTEAFF
>TRBV27|TRBJ1-2|-|TRBD1
TGTGCCAGCACCCGGACAGGGGATACCTATGGCTACACCTTC
CASTRTGDTYGYTF
>TRBV6-2/TRBV6-3|TRBJ2-5|-|-
TGTGCCAGCAGTTACTCGGCAGGGGACGTGGATGAGACCCAGTACTTC
CASSYSAGDVDETQYF
>TRBV5-1|TRBJ1-1|-|-
TGCGCCAGCAGCTTGGATCCAGGGAAGACTGAAGCTTTCTTT
CASSLDPGKTEAFF
>TRBV20-1|TRBJ1-5|many|-
TGCAGTGCTCGACGGGTTGGGTTCAGCAATCAGCCCCAGCATTTT
CSARRVGFSNQPQHF
>TRBV25-1|TRBJ2-6|few|-
TGTGCCAGCAGTGAATCTGGGACCGGGGCCAACGTCCTGACTTTC
CASSESGTGANVLTF
>TRBV12-3/TRBV12-4|TRBJ2-5|-|-
TGTGCCAGCAGTCCAGGGGCGGGTTTTCAAGAGACCCAGTACTTC
CASSPGAGFQETQYF
>TRBV7-9|TRBJ2-7|few|TRBD2
TGTGCCAGCAGCTTACCGGCTAGCGGTTCCTACGAGCAGTACTTC
CASSLPASGSYEQYF
>TRBV18|TRBJ2-7|-|TRBD2
TGTGCCAGCTCAAAGGGTACTAGCGGGAGTGCGTCCTACGAGCAGTACTTC
CASSKGTSGSASYEQYF
>TRBV20-1|TRBJ1-4|few|-
TGCAGTGCTAGAGAAGCGCTGGACGAAAAACTGTTTTTT
CSAREALDEKLFF
>TRBV20-1|TRBJ2-1|many|TRBD1
TGCAGTGCTGAAGACAGGGCGGGTGAGCAGTTCTTC
CSAEDRAGEQFF
>TRBV12-3/TRBV12-4|TRBJ2-1|-|-
TGTGCCAGCAGTCAAGAGAGGACCCAGTTCTTC
CASSQERTQFF
>TRBV5-5|TRBJ2-7|few|-
TGTGCCAGCAGCTTTGGGGGGAACTACGAGCAGTACTTC
CASSFGGNYEQYF
>TRBV5-1|TRBJ2-1|many|-
TGCGCCAGCAGCTTGTCCCCAGGGTCCTACAATGAGCAGTTCTTC
CASSLSPGSYNEQFF
>TRBV4-2|TRBJ1-6|-|TRBD1
TGTGCCAGCAAGAAAGGTCCGGGACAGCCAAATTCACCCCTCCACTTT
CASKKGPGQPNSPLHF